Listed below are T cell receptor beta chains from one sample, sequenced in a study of T cells in Graves' hyperthyroidism and ophthalmopathy. TCRdb redid the calling of the multiplex PCR reads with MiXCR, one entry per CDR3 protein. The table lists about half a million distinct CDR3 sequences, 22% of them singletons, with approximately 49% in the top ten. Sequenced material: blood. All receptors come from a woman aged 70-85 years with Graves' ophthalmopathy. Both conserved end residues are part of each CDR3. Fields, in order: J gene, D gene, clone size, V gene, CDR3 DNA, CDR3 protein. A D gene is named only where the DNA matches it firmly. Not all rows give a size; the values are once, few, many and, for expanded clones, a class.

TRBJ1-1 . . TRBV9 TGTGCCAGCAGCCCGGGACACACGAACACTGAAGCTTTCTTT CASSPGHTNTEAFF
TRBJ2-3 . . TRBV20-1 TGCAGTGCTAGAAACCCCGCGGAAAACACAGATACGCAGTATTTT CSARNPAENTDTQYF
TRBJ1-1 . once TRBV5-1 TGCGCCAGCAGCTTGGGGGTTTGGGGCAGAGACACTGAAGCTTTCTTT CASSLGVWGRDTEAFF
TRBJ1-2 TRBD1 many TRBV30 TGTGCCTGGAGTAACCACCTCGGGACAGGGTACTATGGCTACACCTTC CAWSNHLGTGYYGYTF
TRBJ2-1 . . TRBV20-1 TGCAGTGTTAAAAGGGAGCTAGAGGCAGGGTGGGGAGAGCAGTTCTTC CSVKRELEAGWGEQFF
TRBJ1-2 TRBD1 many TRBV7-2 TGTGCCAGCAGCTTAGACAGGGGGTACTATGGCTACACCTTC CASSLDRGYYGYTF
TRBJ1-3 . . TRBV3-1 TGTGCCAGCAGCCAAGAAACACTCTCTGGAAACACCATATATTTT CASSQETLSGNTIYF
TRBJ2-7 . many TRBV12-3/TRBV12-4 TGTGCCAGCAGTTTAGGAGCATCGGCCTACGAGCAGTACTTC CASSLGASAYEQYF
TRBJ2-5 . few TRBV6-1 TGTGCCAGCATCCCGGGCAGCCGGGAGACCCAGTACTTC CASIPGSRETQYF
TRBJ2-6 TRBD1 few TRBV20-1 TGCAGTGCTAGGGTCGGACAGGGGGTCGTACTTACCTCTGGGGCCAACGTCCTGACTTTC CSARVGQGVVLTSGANVLTF
TRBJ1-6 . . TRBV5-1 TGCGCCAGCAGCCCGGACAGCTCAGGATCACCCCTCCACTTT CASSPDSSGSPLHF
TRBJ2-5 TRBD2 . TRBV5-1 TGCGCCAGCAGCTTGGGTTTATTCCTAGCGGGAGAGACCCAGTACTTC CASSLGLFLAGETQYF
TRBJ1-6 . few TRBV6-1 TGTGCCAGCAGTTGGAGTCAGCTTAATTCACCCCTCCACTTT CASSWSQLNSPLHF
TRBJ2-2 TRBD2 few TRBV7-3 TGTGCCAGCAGCAGACGACTAGCGGGGCCCGGGGAGCTGTTTTTT CASSRRLAGPGELFF
TRBJ1-1 . few TRBV6-6 TGTGCCAGCAGTTACGCCGGCGCTGGCGCTTTCTTT CASSYAGAGAFF
TRBJ2-4 . . TRBV6-2/TRBV6-3 TGTGCCAGCAGATTTAGCGGTATAGCCAAAAACATTCAGTACTTC CASRFSGIAKNIQYF
TRBJ2-2 . few TRBV10-2 TGCGCCAGCATCCCATCATCTTCCGGGGAGCTGTTTTTT CASIPSSSGELFF
TRBJ2-1 TRBD2 . TRBV19 TGTGCCAGTAGTTCTAGCGGACGAAGGAATGAGCAGTTCTTC CASSSSGRRNEQFF
TRBJ2-6 . many TRBV11-1 TGTGCCAGCAGCCCCGGGTCCACTGGGGCCAACGTCCTGACTTTC CASSPGSTGANVLTF
TRBJ2-7 . few TRBV20-1 TGCAGTGCCCCCCCGACAGGAGTCTACGAGCAGTACTTC CSAPPTGVYEQYF
TRBJ2-1 TRBD2 . TRBV5-1 TGCGCCAGCACCCCGGCGTCCGGGACTAAGTCTTGTCAGTTCTTC CASTPASGTKSCQFF
TRBJ1-1 . . TRBV20-1 TGCAGTGCGCCGGCCGGGAACGTGAACACTGAAGCTTTCTTT CSAPAGNVNTEAFF
TRBJ2-2 TRBD2 few TRBV9 TGTGCCAGCCACGGGGGGCTAGCGGGATACACCGGGGAGCTGTTTTTT CASHGGLAGYTGELFF
TRBJ2-7 . . TRBV14 TGTGCCAGCAGCCACGGCCATAGTAGTCTCTACGAGCAGTACTTC CASSHGHSSLYEQYF
TRBJ1-1 TRBD1 once TRBV6-1 TGTGCCAGCAGCCCCGACGGGACAGTCCCTGAAGCTTTCTTT CASSPDGTVPEAFF
TRBJ1-4 . few TRBV7-9 TGTGCCAGCAGCCCAACGGGGGGGTACGAAAAACTGTTTTTT CASSPTGGYEKLFF
TRBJ1-6 . . TRBV7-2 TGTGCCAGCAAATTGGGAGAGATCTTATCACCCCTCCACTTT CASKLGEILSPLHF
TRBJ1-2 . many TRBV6-1 TGTGCCAGCACTAAGAAGGAGTCAGCTTATGGCTACACCTTC CASTKKESAYGYTF
TRBJ1-4 . few TRBV12-3/TRBV12-4 TGTGCCAGCAGTTTTTCGGGGGGGGATGAAAAACTGTTTTTT CASSFSGGDEKLFF
TRBJ2-5 TRBD2 many TRBV6-5 TGTGCCAGCAGTTACCCACCCGGACTAGCGGGACAAGAGACCCAGTACTTC CASSYPPGLAGQETQYF
TRBJ1-2 . . TRBV27 TGTGCCAGCAGTGCTTCGGGGGGTGGCTACACCTTC CASSASGGGYTF
TRBJ2-7 . . TRBV7-2 TGTGCCAGCCGCGGGACTGCCTCCTACGAGCAGTACTTC CASRGTASYEQYF
TRBJ2-1 TRBD2 . TRBV12-3/TRBV12-4 TGTGCCAGCAGCTTGGGCCCCCTAGCGGGAGTAGGTAGTGAGCAGTTCTTC CASSLGPLAGVGSEQFF
TRBJ2-3 . few TRBV6-1 TGTGCCAGCACCCTCCAAGGGGGTACGCAGTATTTT CASTLQGGTQYF
TRBJ1-5 . few TRBV6-1 TGTGCCAGCAGTGAAAGGGAGGGCAGGTCGGGGCCCCAGCATTTT CASSEREGRSGPQHF
TRBJ1-2 . few TRBV6-1 TGTGCCAGCAGTGAGGAGGCCCTTTACTATGGCTACACCTTC CASSEEALYYGYTF
TRBJ1-1 . once TRBV27 TGTGCCAGCAGTTTAAGGACCCCCGGAACTGAAGCTTTCTTT CASSLRTPGTEAFF
TRBJ1-1 . few TRBV6-4 TGTGCCAGCGCCCGGGACGCTGGGGCTGAAGCTTTCTTT CASARDAGAEAFF
TRBJ1-6 . . TRBV12-3/TRBV12-4 TGTGCCAGCAGTTCAGGGGTTATTAATTCACCCCTCCACTTT CASSSGVINSPLHF
TRBJ2-1 TRBD2 few TRBV5-1 TGCGCCAGCAGCAGGGGACTTAGCGGGAGGGCCTTTGGGAATGAGCAGTTCTTC CASSRGLSGRAFGNEQFF
TRBJ1-4 . . TRBV28 TGTGCCAGCAGTTCCCACAGGGCCGCATTGAAAAAACTGTTTTTT CASSSHRAALKKLFF
TRBJ1-5 . many TRBV5-1 TGCGCCAGCAGCTTGGAGGGGATTTACCAGCCCCAGCATTTT CASSLEGIYQPQHF
TRBJ2-1 TRBD2 few TRBV5-5 TGTGCCAGCAGCTGGGGACTAGCCTCCCGAAGCTCCTACAATGAGCAGTTCTTC CASSWGLASRSSYNEQFF
TRBJ1-5 . few TRBV12-3/TRBV12-4 TGTGCCAGCAGTTTATGGGGGGGAAGTCAGCCCCAGCATTTT CASSLWGGSQPQHF
TRBJ1-4 . . TRBV6-2/TRBV6-3 TGTGCCAGCAGTTACTCGATCGGCAGCACCTCAACTAATGAAAAACTGTTTTTT CASSYSIGSTSTNEKLFF
TRBJ1-2 . few TRBV4-3 TGCGCCAGCAGCCAAGATCGGGGCCGGCCAGGTGATGGCTACACCTTC CASSQDRGRPGDGYTF
TRBJ2-1 TRBD2 few TRBV20-1 TGCAGTGCTAGAGATTACACTAGCGGGAGACCGGATGAGCAGTTCTTC CSARDYTSGRPDEQFF
TRBJ2-5 TRBD2 many TRBV28 TGTGCCAGCGGATTAGGGGCAGCGGGAGCCCCGTACTTC CASGLGAAGAPYF
TRBJ1-4 . many TRBV12-3/TRBV12-4 TGTGCCAGCAGTAGACAGGAAAGTGAAAAACTGTTTTTT CASSRQESEKLFF
TRBJ1-1 TRBD1 few TRBV3-1 TGTGCCAGCAGCCGACAGGGGCAATCAAACACTGAAGCTTTCTTT CASSRQGQSNTEAFF
TRBJ2-1 TRBD1 few TRBV5-1 TGCGCCAGCAGCTTGCACGACAGGGGAGACAATGAGCAGTTCTTC CASSLHDRGDNEQFF
TRBJ1-1 . . TRBV7-7 TGTGCTAGCAGCTCGGACCGATACACTGAAGCTTTCTTT CASSSDRYTEAFF
TRBJ2-2 . few TRBV29-1 TGCAGCGTTGAGGACACCGGGGAGCTGTTTTTT CSVEDTGELFF
TRBJ1-1 . few TRBV30 TGTGCCTGGGCCAAGGACACTGAAGCTTTCTTT CAWAKDTEAFF